Shown below are 26 T cell receptor beta chains from a single sample sequenced in a study of T cell responses to AZD1222 COVID-19 vaccine. Clones were read by immunoSEQ multiplex PCR, and TCRdb kept only the in-frame ones, dropping some. The sample includes about 110,000 clones, approximately 89% seen only once; the top ten take under 6.5%. The sequenced sample was peripheral blood, obtained on day 0 of AZD1222 vaccination. The receptors derive from an adult in good health.

J is TRBJ1-1 and V is TRBV7-9; TRBD1 agrees at 8 bases. Germline CDR1 SEHNR, CDR2 FQNEAQ (reference sequence). The J segment lost 0 bases and the V segment lost 3 bases, leaving 6 bases of the junction unmatched. The length of the CDR3 is 16 residues. The CDR3 reads CASSFYTGGVNTEAFF. The CDR3 coding sequence is TGTGCCAGCAGCTTTTATACAGGGGGAGTGAACACTGAAGCTTTCTTT.

The rearrangement uses TRBV7-2 and TRBJ2-3; 10 bases map to TRBD2. Germline lookup yields CDR1 SGHTA and CDR2 FQGNSA. This CDR3 has 14 residues. After removal of 8 bases from V and 5 bases from J, the junction contained 7 bases not matched to a gene. The CDR3: CASGGASGGDTQYF. As DNA, the CDR3 is TGTGCCAGCGGTGGAGCTAGCGGGGGAGATACGCAGTATTTT.

This rearrangement joins TRBV6-1 to TRBJ2-7; possible D gene TRBD2, 5 bases. The CDR3 loop spans 13 amino acids. The germline V gene has CDR1 MNHNS and CDR2 SASEGT. Trimming took off 6 bases at V and 6 bases at J, with 15 bases between the two ends. The chain's CDR3 is CASSPRGPIEQYF. The CDR3, as DNA: TGTGCCAGCAGCCCCCGGGGTCCCATCGAGCAGTACTTC.

The CDR3 protein is CASSQAPTGVLNSPLHF. The CDR3 DNA sequence: TGTGCCAGCAGCCAAGCGCCGACAGGGGTCCTGAATTCACCCCTCCACTTT. The rearrangement links TRBV3-1 (or the pseudogene TRBV3-2) to TRBJ1-6, with 8 bases lining up with TRBD1. V lost 1 base to trimming and J lost 7 bases; unmatched junction nucleotides: 9. Germline V gene data show CDR1 as LGHDT and CDR2 as YNNKEL (reference sequence). There are 17 residues in the CDR3.

This chain connects TRBV27 to TRBJ1-1; a weak D match, TRBD1 (5 bases). Germline CDR1 MNHEY, CDR2 SMNVEV (reference sequence). This CDR3 region has 13 residues. Trimming took off 5 bases at V and 6 bases at J, with 13 bases between the two ends. In nucleotides, the CDR3 is TGTGCCAGCAGTCTGGTTAGGGGCGCTGAAGCTTTCTTT. Amino acid sequence: CASSLVRGAEAFF.

V is TRBV7-8 and J is TRBJ2-3, with 10 bases lining up with TRBD2. V shed 4 bases, J shed 4 bases, and the junction held 11 bases outside the gene matches. The CDR3 loop spans 17 amino acids. CDR1 and CDR2 (germline): SGHVS, FQNEAQ. The CDR3 loop reads CASSSNLAGGVADTQYF. In DNA, the CDR3 is TGTGCCAGCAGCTCGAACTTAGCGGGGGGCGTCGCAGATACGCAGTATTTT.

V and J are TRBV6-5 and TRBJ1-1, with D uncertain. Trimming removed 0 bases from V and 4 bases from J, with 6 bases in between. Looked up from germline, CDR1 is MNHEY and CDR2 is SVGAGI. The CDR3 covers 13 residues. CDR3 amino acids: CASSYSQSTEAFF. The CDR3 DNA reads as TGTGCCAGCAGTTACTCGCAGAGCACTGAAGCTTTCTTT.

The CDR3 coding sequence is TGTGCCAGCAGTTCACTAGCGGGGGGATCCTACGAGCAGTACTTC. Its translation: CASSSLAGGSYEQYF. This rearrangement joins TRBV6-5 to TRBJ2-7; 12 bases line up with TRBD2. The CDR3 totals 15 residues. The V gene's germline CDR1 is MNHEY and CDR2 SVGAGI. The J segment lost 1 base and the V segment lost 4 bases, leaving 2 bases of the junction unmatched.

V and J are TRBV5-1 and TRBJ1-2; 9 bases are shared with TRBD1. This CDR3 has 18 amino acids. Germline CDR1 is SGHRS and CDR2 is YFSETQ. With V trimmed by 5 bases and J by 4 bases, 18 bases remained unmatched. In DNA, the CDR3 is TGCGCCAGCAGGGCCTTGCTGGATTCGGGACAGGGCCGCTATGGCTACACCTTC. This codes for CASRALLDSGQGRYGYTF.

V gene TRBV9 combines with J gene TRBJ2-5; D remains unclear. Germline CDR1 reads SGDLS; CDR2 reads YYNGEE. CDR3 size: 13 residues. Between the trimmed V and J ends, which lost 2 bases and 1 base, there was a span of 6 bases. As DNA, the CDR3 is TGTGCCAGCAGCGTTGGCCCCCAAGAGACCCAGTACTTC. The encoded protein is CASSVGPQETQYF.

This sequence joins TRBV6-5 and TRBJ1-5; 7 bases are a match to TRBD1. J lost 7 bases, V lost 2 bases, and 5 bases had no gene match. The CDR3 is 14 residues long. From germline, CDR1 is MNHEY and CDR2 SVGAGI. The CDR3 sequence is CASSYAQGHQPQHF. The CDR3 DNA reads as TGTGCCAGCAGTTACGCACAGGGGCACCAGCCCCAGCATTTT.

The chain is built from TRBV12-5 and TRBJ1-1; D is unclear. V shed 2 bases and J shed 6 bases, with 13 bases lying between them. Per the germline V gene, CDR1 is LGHNT and CDR2 is FRNRAP. There are 14 residues in the CDR3. This chain's CDR3 is CASGLRVDTPEAFF. The CDR3 nucleotides read TGTGCTAGTGGTTTGAGGGTTGACACTCCTGAAGCTTTCTTT.

The genes are TRBV11-2 and TRBJ2-1; 13 bases match TRBD2. The V segment lost 5 bases and the J segment 7 bases; nucleotides outside the gene matches: 8. The CDR3 runs to 16 residues. From germline, CDR1 is SGHAT and CDR2 FQNNGV. The CDR3 loop reads CASSITGTSGINEQFF. The CDR3 nucleotides read TGTGCCAGCAGCATCACCGGGACTAGCGGGATTAATGAGCAGTTCTTC.

This sequence joins TRBV5-1 and TRBJ1-5, with D perhaps matching TRBD1 (5 bases). Per the germline V gene, CDR1 is SGHRS and CDR2 is YFSETQ. V was pared by 0 bases and J by 5 bases, with 18 bases between. The CDR3 sequence is 17 residues long. This CDR3 is CASSLGVRGAKDQPQHF. The CDR3 nucleotides read TGCGCCAGCAGCTTGGGGGTAAGAGGGGCCAAGGATCAGCCCCAGCATTTT.

V usage is TRBV13 and J usage is TRBJ2-7; 10 bases agree with TRBD1. Germline CDR1 reads PRHDT; CDR2 reads FYEKMQ (reference sequence). The CDR3 length is 15 residues. The J segment lost 5 bases and the V segment lost 4 bases, leaving 8 bases of the junction unmatched. CDR3 DNA sequence: TGTGCCAGCAGCTCGAGGACAGGGGGGTACGACGAGCAGTACTTC. It encodes CASSSRTGGYDEQYF.

This rearrangement joins TRBV27 to TRBJ2-1; TRBD1 matches at 7 bases. Germline CDR1 reads MNHEY; CDR2 reads SMNVEV (reference sequence). The CDR3 sequence is 16 residues long. Losses at the gene ends were 7 bases for V and 5 bases for J; bases not matched to a gene: 14. The CDR3 DNA sequence: TGTGCCAGCACCCTTACCCTTGACAGGGCTCACAATGAGCAGTTCTTC. Protein: CASTLTLDRAHNEQFF.

The chain couples TRBV28 to TRBJ1-1; 10 bases match TRBD1. Germline trimming cut 5 bases from V and 3 bases from J; bases unmatched to any gene: 6. The CDR3 covers 15 residues. Looked up from germline, CDR1 is MDHEN and CDR2 is SYDVKM. This chain's CDR3 is CASSLRDRGYTEAFF. In DNA, the CDR3 is TGTGCCAGCAGTCTCCGGGACAGGGGCTACACTGAAGCTTTCTTT.

The CDR3 coding sequence is TGTGCCAGCAGCAAAGGTCACAGTAGCTACACCTTC. Protein sequence: CASSKGHSSYTF. The chain has TRBV21-1 and TRBJ1-2; TRBD1, as called in the table, went unchecked against the DNA. TRBV21-1 is marked as a pseudogene. The CDR3 totals 12 residues.

This chain uses TRBV6-1 with TRBJ2-3; 9 bases agree with TRBD2. The CDR3 is made up of 18 amino acids. The germline gives CDR1 MNHNS, CDR2 SASEGT. V dropped 2 bases and J dropped 0; count of bases not matched to a gene: 9. The CDR3 loop is CASSERKRGVSSTDTQYF. In DNA, the CDR3 is TGTGCCAGCAGTGAACGCAAGCGGGGGGTTTCTAGCACAGATACGCAGTATTTT.

V gene TRBV10-3 combines with J gene TRBJ1-5; D is uncertain. Trimming removed 4 bases from V and 0 bases from J, with 7 bases in between. From germline, CDR1 is ENHRY and CDR2 SYGVKD. This CDR3 has 14 amino acids. CDR3 DNA: TGTGCCATCAGTGTAGAATATAGCAATCAGCCCCAGCATTTT. It translates to CAISVEYSNQPQHF.

In its sample, this clone was seen a few times. The chain joins TRBV10-2 to TRBJ1-3; D ambiguous. Trimming stripped 8 bases from V and 0 bases from J, with 14 bases between. CDR1 is WSHSY and CDR2 is SAAADI in the germline V gene. The CDR3 sequence is 15 residues long. The CDR3 DNA reads as TGCGCCAGCCGACGCCAGGCGAGCTCTGGAAACACCATATATTTT. It translates to CASRRQASSGNTIYF.

The V gene is TRBV4-3, the J gene TRBJ2-3; TRBD2 agrees at 10 bases. This CDR3 has 18 residues. Germline V gene lookup returns CDR1 LGHNA and CDR2 YSLEER. The J segment lost 4 bases and the V segment lost 0 bases, leaving 10 bases of the junction unmatched. The CDR3 DNA sequence: TGCGCCAGCAGCCAAGATACCCGGTGGACTAGCGGTCCAGATACGCAGTATTTT. Its translation: CASSQDTRWTSGPDTQYF.

The chain couples TRBV3-1 (or the pseudogene TRBV3-2) to TRBJ2-5; tentatively, D is TRBD1 (5 bases). The germline gives CDR1 LGHDT, CDR2 YNNKEL (reference sequence). This CDR3 is built from 13 residues. V gave up 3 bases and J gave up 1 base, with 6 bases separating them. The CDR3 reads CASSHDSQETQYF. The DNA for the CDR3 is TGTGCCAGCAGCCACGACAGCCAAGAGACCCAGTACTTC.

The gene calls are TRBV19 and TRBJ2-7, with D maybe TRBD2 (6 bases). The germline V and J ends were trimmed by 1 base and 5 bases, with 18 bases remaining between them. CDR3 length equals 16 residues. Per germline, CDR1 LNHDA and CDR2 SQIVND (reference sequence). CDR3: CASSIGGEQEADEQYF. CDR3 nucleotides: TGTGCCAGTAGTATAGGCGGGGAGCAGGAGGCAGACGAGCAGTACTTC. Combining the CDR3 with reference TRBV19 and TRBJ2-7 gives the whole variable domain DGGITQSPKYLFRKEGQNVTLSCEQNLNHDAMYWYRQDPGQGLRLIYYSQIVNDFQKGDIAEGYSVSREKKESFPLTVTSAQKNPTAFYLCASSIGGEQEADEQYFGPGTRLTVT.

There are a few counts of this clone. The V and J genes are TRBV29-1 and TRBJ2-2, with 15 bases that match TRBD2. The CDR3 spans 17 residues. The germline V gene encodes CDR1 SQVTM and CDR2 ANQGSEA. Trimming at V came to 7 bases and at J to 0 bases, leaving 6 bases not matched to a gene. CDR3 nucleotides: TGCAGCGCAACGGGACTAGCGGGGGGCGCGAACACCGGGGAGCTGTTTTTT. This sequence encodes CSATGLAGGANTGELFF.

The chain employs TRBV19 and TRBJ1-2; a possible D gene is TRBD1 (5 bases). This CDR3 spans 13 amino acids. V was clipped by 1 base and J by 4 bases, with 7 bases between them. The germline V gene encodes CDR1 LNHDA and CDR2 SQIVND (reference sequence). Here the CDR3 reads CASSIVGGYGYTF. The CDR3 DNA reads TGTGCCAGTAGTATAGTGGGGGGCTATGGCTACACCTTC.